The present TCR beta chain was sequenced within a study of cytomegalovirus exposure and HLA in healthy donors. For the study at large: Caucasian-associated ancestry cluster membership applied to about four fifths of several hundred genotyped donors. Study-level findings and limits: Overall, under 200 TCR beta chains were annotated as cytomegalovirus-associated. Productive status was seen about 90% or about 30% of the time for most TCR beta V segments in an earlier analysis.

60 Vbeta and 13 Jbeta primers were used in PCR. Authors' methods: Later, 80 million or so unique TCR beta chains were counted in an analysis, and some 10 million of them were shared. Profiling relied on immunoSEQ multiplex PCR, and the TCRdb table lists in-frame clones only, not all of them. V, J and clone size are taken as reported in that table, and D and trimming were inferred from the DNA itself. The table has approximately 220,000 clones, around 79% seen once. With respect to this clone: Its matching antigen is unknown.

The CDR3 is 14 amino acids. The sequence was collected from a male donor in good health and CMV-seronegative. Sequenced material: PBMCs. The rearrangement joins TRBV21-1 to TRBJ1-4; the table assigns TRBD1, which was not confirmed against the DNA. TRBV21-1 is a documented pseudogene. The CDR3 region has the DNA TGTGCCAGCAGCACCCACAGGTGGAATGAAAAACTGTTTTTT. Protein sequence: CASSTHRWNEKLFF.